Shown below are 18 T cell receptor beta chains from a single sample sequenced in a study of PD-L1 blockade in urothelial cancer. Profiled with immunoSEQ multiplex PCR; TCRdb holds only in-frame clones, not every one. The sample shows 33,000 or so clones, roughly four fifths of them seen only once. The sequencing here drew on PBMCs, taken around atezolizumab (anti-PD-L1) treatment. The source is a man between 65 and 80 years old with urothelial cancer.

V gene TRBV5-1 combines with J gene TRBJ2-7; 11 nucleotides agree with TRBD1. Germline CDR1 reads SGHRS; CDR2 reads YFSETQ. The CDR3 extends over 15 amino acids. V shed 4 bases and J 3 bases; nucleotides not matched to a gene: 6. This chain's CDR3 is CASSKTGTGGYEQYF. The CDR3 coding sequence is TGCGCCAGCAGCAAAACCGGGACAGGGGGCTACGAGCAGTACTTC.

The chain links TRBV28 to TRBJ1-2, with TRBD1 matching over 9 bases. The CDR3 loop spans 15 amino acids. Germline V lookup: CDR1 MDHEN, CDR2 SYDVKM. Trimming took 7 bases from V and 5 from J; bases not matched to a gene: 11. CDR3 amino acids: CASTRTGVQLYGYTF. In DNA, the CDR3 is TGTGCCAGCACCCGGACAGGGGTTCAACTATATGGCTACACCTTC.

This clone was observed a handful of times. The chain combines TRBV7-2 with TRBJ1-2, with 7 bases aligning to TRBD1. The CDR3 has 15 residues. Looked up from germline, CDR1 is SGHTA and CDR2 is FQGNSA. The V and J ends lost 1 base and 7 bases, in that order; junction bases with no gene match: 9. CDR3: CASSLGDSSYLGYTF. Written as DNA, the CDR3 is TGTGCCAGCAGCTTAGGGGACAGCTCATACCTTGGCTACACCTTC.

V is TRBV13 and J is TRBJ1-2; 7 nucleotides align to TRBD1. CDR3 length: 13 amino acids. Germline loops: CDR1 PRHDT, CDR2 FYEKMQ (reference sequence). J gave up 3 bases and V 5 bases, and 3 bases lay outside the gene matches. As DNA, the CDR3 is TGTGCCAGCAGCGTCGGACAGGACTATGGCTACACCTTC. Its protein product is CASSVGQDYGYTF.

The gene calls are TRBV6-5 and TRBJ2-3, with D uncertain. The CDR3 covers 14 residues. V was trimmed by 1 base and J by 8 bases, leaving 13 bases between them. CDR1 and CDR2 (germline): MNHEY, SVGAGI. CDR3 residues: CASSYYRLPGTQYF. The DNA for the CDR3 is TGTGCCAGCAGTTACTACCGGTTACCGGGTACGCAGTATTTT.

The chain is built from TRBV7-2 and TRBJ2-1, with 14 bases matching TRBD2. Trimming at V came to 6 bases and at J to 8 bases, leaving 6 bases not matched to a gene. Germline V CDR1 and CDR2: SGHTA, FQGNSA. The CDR3 consists of 15 residues. The CDR3 spells CASSLRTSGGHEQFF. The CDR3, as DNA: TGTGCCAGCAGTCTCCGGACTAGCGGGGGGCATGAGCAGTTCTTC.

The DNA for the CDR3 is TGTGCCAGCAGCCCACGGCGCGGGGACAGTCCTCAGCCCCAGCATTTT. Its translation is CASSPRRGDSPQPQHF. V gene TRBV7-2 combines with J gene TRBJ1-5; 7 bases match TRBD1. CDR1 SGHTA and CDR2 FQGNSA come from the germline V gene. The V and J ends lost 5 bases and 6 bases, in that order; junction bases with no gene match: 13. The CDR3 length is 16 residues. The full variable domain, completed using reference TRBV7-2 and TRBJ1-5, is GAGVSQSPSNKVTEKGKDVELRCDPISGHTALYWYRQSLGQGLEFLIYFQGNSAPDKSGLPSDRFSAERTGGSVSTLTIQRTQQEDSAVYLCASSPRRGDSPQPQHFGDGTRLSIL.

The table lists this clone with a few counts. The gene calls are TRBV19 and TRBJ2-2; 8 nucleotides line up with TRBD1. Germline V gives CDR1 LNHDA, CDR2 SQIVND (reference sequence). This CDR3 contains 16 residues. The V and J ends lost 5 bases and 6 bases, in that order; junction bases with no gene match: 11. CDR3: CASSPRTGLSPGELFF. The CDR3 DNA sequence: TGTGCCAGTAGTCCAAGGACAGGGTTAAGTCCCGGGGAGCTGTTTTTT.

This clone was detected only once. The CDR3 region is CASSSLLGQSYNEQFF. The CDR3 nucleotides are TGTGCCAGCAGTTCCCTATTGGGACAGTCCTACAATGAGCAGTTCTTC. The genes are TRBV6-5 and TRBJ2-1; TRBD1 agrees at 7 bases. This CDR3 contains 16 residues. The germline CDR1 and CDR2 sequences are MNHEY and SVGAGI. V lost 4 bases, J lost 1 base, and 7 bases stayed unmatched.

This sequence joins TRBV10-3 and TRBJ2-5, with 10 nucleotides matching TRBD1. Germline values: CDR1 ENHRY, CDR2 SYGVKD. The CDR3 loop spans 14 amino acids. Losses at the gene ends were 10 bases for V and 2 bases for J; bases not matched to a gene: 7. The CDR3 nucleotides read TGTGCCACCATTGAGGACAGGGGGCAAGAGACCCAGTACTTC. Translation gives CATIEDRGQETQYF.

There are a few counts of this clone. This chain links TRBV19 with TRBJ1-1; the D gene is possibly TRBD1 (6 bases). Germline V gives CDR1 LNHDA, CDR2 SQIVND (reference sequence). The CDR3 contains 15 residues. Trimming shortened V by 5 bases and J by 0 bases, and 13 bases separated the two germline ends. CDR3 amino acids: CASSPEDRLNTEAFF. Written as DNA, the CDR3 is TGTGCCAGTAGTCCCGAGGACAGACTGAACACTGAAGCTTTCTTT.

J is TRBJ1-1 and V is TRBV27; D is ambiguous. This CDR3 spans 15 amino acids. Per germline, CDR1 MNHEY and CDR2 SMNVEV (reference sequence). V was trimmed by 4 bases and J by 0 bases, leaving 12 bases between them. The CDR3 loop is CASSSPGVLNTEAFF. In nucleotides, the CDR3 is TGTGCCAGCAGTTCGCCGGGAGTCTTGAACACTGAAGCTTTCTTT.

The chain uses TRBV9 and TRBJ2-6, with D possibly being TRBD2 (5 bases). CDR3 length: 16 residues. V was trimmed by 3 bases and J by 4 bases, leaving 14 bases between them. Germline-derived CDR1 and CDR2 are SGDLS and YYNGEE. In DNA form, the CDR3 reads TGTGCCAGCAGCGGGAGATGGAGGAACGGGGCCAACGTCCTGACTTTC. Amino acids: CASSGRWRNGANVLTF.

The chain uses TRBV9 and TRBJ2-2; the D gene is possibly TRBD2 (6 bases). This CDR3 has 15 residues. Germline lookup yields CDR1 SGDLS and CDR2 YYNGEE. Trimming stripped 0 bases from V and 3 bases from J, with 9 bases between. The DNA for the CDR3 is TGTGCCAGCAGCGTAGGTAGCGGATACACCGGGGAGCTGTTTTTT. Protein product: CASSVGSGYTGELFF. Supplemented by reference TRBV9 and TRBJ2-2, the full variable domain reads DSGVTQTPKHLITATGQRVTLRCSPRSGDLSVYWYQQSLDQGLQFLIQYYNGEERAKGNILERFSAQQFPDLHSELNLSSLELGDSALYFCASSVGSGYTGELFFGEGSRLTVL.

The V call is TRBV5-1, the J call TRBJ2-1; TRBD2 matches 9 bases. Trimming removed 0 bases from V and 6 bases from J; junction bases left unmatched: 4. Germline CDR1 reads SGHRS; CDR2 reads YFSETQ. The CDR3 has 15 amino acids. The CDR3 is CASSLDGTSRNEQFF. The CDR3 DNA sequence: TGCGCCAGCAGCTTGGATGGGACTAGCCGCAATGAGCAGTTCTTC.

The V and J genes are TRBV4-1 and TRBJ2-6; D not resolved. V was cut by 1 base and J by 2 bases, with 9 bases left in between. The germline V gene has CDR1 MGHRA and CDR2 YSYEKL. The CDR3 runs 16 residues. The CDR3 DNA follows: TGCGCCAGCAGCCAAGGGTACATCACTGGGGCCAACGTCCTGACTTTC. Protein: CASSQGYITGANVLTF.

This clone was recorded once. This chain uses TRBV7-2 with TRBJ1-1; D not resolved. V was trimmed by 6 bases and J by 4 bases, leaving 21 bases between them. Germline CDR1 SGHTA, CDR2 FQGNSA. This CDR3 spans 16 amino acids. CDR3 sequence (DNA): TGTGCCAGCAGATTCAAGGAGGGAAGTGGGAGCACTGAAGCTTTCTTT. As protein: CASRFKEGSGSTEAFF.

V usage is TRBV7-6 and J usage is TRBJ2-1; D perhaps matches TRBD2 (6 bases). The germline CDR1 and CDR2 sequences are SGHVS and FNYEAQ. CDR3 length: 18 amino acids. V lost 5 bases and J 0 bases, leaving 20 bases between the germline ends. The CDR3 is CASSNTRGGPSSYNEQFF. CDR3 coding DNA: TGTGCCAGCAGCAACACCCGAGGAGGGCCGAGCTCCTACAATGAGCAGTTCTTC.